This TCR beta chain comes out of a study of vaccination effects on CD4 cells after COVID-19. With 4 bases removed from V and 6 bases from J, the gap between germline ends came to 4 bases. The CDR3 is 12 residues long. About this clone: The antigen is undetermined.

General study points: Convalescent patients were scarce in the study, and it lacked early post-infection timepoints.

The method was immunoSEQ multiplex PCR; TCRdb's version includes in-frame clones alone and lacks a portion of them. The sample has 25,000 to 30,000 clones; around three quarters are singletons. Using viral peptide pools, the ViraFEST assay grew out antigen-specific CD4+ T cells prior to sequencing. A roughly 11-day culture period preceded the isolation of CD4+ T cells. Negative nucleocapsid antibody tests before and after vaccination confirmed no previous SARS-CoV-2 infection. Peptides at approximately 10 ug/ml and IL-2 at approximately 9.7 IU/ml were added to a few million PBMC per well. Half-medium replacement with IL-2 medium occurred on days 3 and 7.

The source is a human donor who received a COVID-19 vaccine. Sequenced here: CD4+ T cells from PBMCs cultured with HCoV-NL63 spike peptides, sampled before COVID-19 vaccination. This rearrangement joins TRBV12-3 or TRBV12-4 to TRBJ1-6; D gene unclear. The CDR3 sequence: CASSYGNSPLHF. As DNA, the CDR3 is TGTGCCAGCAGTTATGGTAATTCACCCCTCCACTTT.